This T cell receptor beta chain was sequenced during a study of T cells in Graves' hyperthyroidism and ophthalmopathy. At the level of the study: Peripheral blood collection took place at initial diagnosis, before any treatment.

The TCR beta CDR3 regions underwent amplification using RNA transcripts as the source. With the HTBI primer set, the TCR CDR3 went through a first round of RT-PCR. TCRdb passed the multiplex PCR reads through MiXCR, listing each CDR3 protein once. The sample lists roughly 840,000 distinct CDR3 sequences, around 39% occurring once. Exclusion of patients followed from uncontrolled infection, other autoimmune disease, pregnancy or lactation. Remarks on this clonotype: One end of the junction fails to match germline, which may point to a read error.

Germline assignment: CDR1 SNHLY and CDR2 FYNNEI. This CDR3 spans 14 amino acids. The sequencing input was blood. The TCR was taken from a man aged 18 to 29 with Graves' hyperthyroidism. V gene TRBV2 combines with J gene TRBJ1-5; 7 positions agree with TRBD1. CDR3 sequence: CASSEGGQGEPQHF. CDR3 bases: TGTGCCAGCAGTGAAGGGGGGCAGGGGGAGCCGCAGCATTTT.